Below are 5 T cell receptor beta chains sequenced from a single sample in a study of blood T cell repertoires in COVID-19. Assay used: immunoSEQ multiplex PCR; TCRdb lists only in-frame clones, some missing. The data contain around 65,000 clones, over 60% of them seen just once; the ten biggest clones take up approximately 6.4%. Sequenced: peripheral blood. The receptors here all came from a woman between 45 and 65 years old with active or convalescent COVID-19.

The chain joins TRBV5-1 to TRBJ1-4; 9 bases line up with TRBD1. Germline loops: CDR1 SGHRS, CDR2 YFSETQ. V lost 5 bases, J lost 7 bases, and 9 bases stayed unmatched. This CDR3 region has 15 residues. CDR3 loop: CASRTNRGRSEKLFF. CDR3 nucleotides: TGCGCCAGCAGGACAAACAGGGGGCGTTCTGAAAAACTGTTTTTT.

In this sample, this clone turned up a few times. The gene calls are TRBV12-3 or TRBV12-4 and TRBJ1-2; TRBD1 matches at 9 bases. CDR3 length: 13 amino acids. The V and J ends lost 5 bases and 7 bases, in that order; junction bases with no gene match: 5. CDR3 loop: CASSRTGEGGYTF. The CDR3 DNA is TGTGCCAGCAGTCGGACAGGGGAGGGTGGCTACACCTTC.

V gene TRBV4-2 combines with J gene TRBJ2-7; TRBD2 matches at 14 bases. Germline V lookup: CDR1 LGHNA, CDR2 YNFKEQ. V trimming: 0 bases; J trimming: 5 bases; junction bases outside the gene matches: 9. CDR3 size: 18 residues. The CDR3 DNA is TGTGCCAGCAGCCAAGATGGACTAGCGGGAGGAGAGGGCGACGAGCAGTACTTC. This encodes CASSQDGLAGGEGDEQYF.

The gene calls are TRBV7-9 and TRBJ2-1; TRBD2 aligns across 7 bases. This CDR3 contains 16 residues. Trimming removed 4 bases from V and 6 bases from J; junction bases left unmatched: 12. Germline V gene sequence: CDR1 SEHNR, CDR2 FQNEAQ (reference sequence). The CDR3 nucleotides read TGTGCCAGCAGCTCGCCGGGGGGACGAAGAGGCAATGAGCAGTTCTTC. It is translated as CASSSPGGRRGNEQFF.

V usage is TRBV5-4 and J usage is TRBJ2-5; 15 nucleotides line up with TRBD2. The CDR3 runs to 15 residues. Trimming at V came to 2 bases and at J to 9 bases, leaving 5 bases not matched to a gene. Germline assignment: CDR1 SGHNT and CDR2 YYREEE (reference sequence). CDR3 nucleotides: TGTGCCAGCAGCTTTGGACTAGCGGGAGGGCCGGCCCAGTACTTC. Protein: CASSFGLAGGPAQYF.